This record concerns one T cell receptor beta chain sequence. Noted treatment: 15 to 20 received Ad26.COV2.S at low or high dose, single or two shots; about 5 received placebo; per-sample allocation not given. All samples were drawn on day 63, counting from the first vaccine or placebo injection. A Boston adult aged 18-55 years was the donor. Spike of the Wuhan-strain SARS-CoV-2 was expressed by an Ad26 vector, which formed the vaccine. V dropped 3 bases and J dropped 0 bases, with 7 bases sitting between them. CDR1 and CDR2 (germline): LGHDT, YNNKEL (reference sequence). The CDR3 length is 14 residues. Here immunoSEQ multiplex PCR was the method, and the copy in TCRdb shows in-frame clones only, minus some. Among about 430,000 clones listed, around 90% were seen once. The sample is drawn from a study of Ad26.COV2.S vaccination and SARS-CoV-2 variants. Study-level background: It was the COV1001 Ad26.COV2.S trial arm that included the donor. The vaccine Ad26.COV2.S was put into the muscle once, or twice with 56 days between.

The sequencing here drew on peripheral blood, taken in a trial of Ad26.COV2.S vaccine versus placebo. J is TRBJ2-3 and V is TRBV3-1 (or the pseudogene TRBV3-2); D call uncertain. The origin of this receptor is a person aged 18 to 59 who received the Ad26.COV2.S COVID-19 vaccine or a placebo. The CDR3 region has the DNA TGTGCCAGCAGCCATTTGACTAGCACAGATACGCAGTATTTT. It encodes CASSHLTSTDTQYF.